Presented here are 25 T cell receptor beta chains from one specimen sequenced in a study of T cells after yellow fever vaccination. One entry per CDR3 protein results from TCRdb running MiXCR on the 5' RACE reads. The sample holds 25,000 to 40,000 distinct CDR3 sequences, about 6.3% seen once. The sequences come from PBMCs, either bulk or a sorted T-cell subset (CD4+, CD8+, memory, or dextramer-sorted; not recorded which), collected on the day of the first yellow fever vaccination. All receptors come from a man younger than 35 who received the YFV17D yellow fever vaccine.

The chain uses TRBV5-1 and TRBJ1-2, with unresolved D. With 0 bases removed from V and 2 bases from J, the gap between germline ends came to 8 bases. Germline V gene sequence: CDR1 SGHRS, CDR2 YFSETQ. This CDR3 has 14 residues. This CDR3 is CASSLEGSNYGYTF. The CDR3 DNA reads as TGCGCCAGCAGCTTGGAGGGCTCCAACTATGGCTACACCTTC.

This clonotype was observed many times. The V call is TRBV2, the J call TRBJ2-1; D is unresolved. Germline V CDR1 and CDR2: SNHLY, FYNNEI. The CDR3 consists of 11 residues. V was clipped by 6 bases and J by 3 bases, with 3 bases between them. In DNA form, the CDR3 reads TGTGCCAGCAGATACTACAATGAGCAGTTCTTC. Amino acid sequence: CASRYYNEQFF. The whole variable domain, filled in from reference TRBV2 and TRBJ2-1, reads EPEVTQTPSHQVTQMGQEVILRCVPISNHLYFYWYRQILGQKVEFLVSFYNNEISEKSEIFDDQFSVERPDGSNFTLKIRSTKLEDSAMYFCASRYYNEQFFGPGTRLTVL.

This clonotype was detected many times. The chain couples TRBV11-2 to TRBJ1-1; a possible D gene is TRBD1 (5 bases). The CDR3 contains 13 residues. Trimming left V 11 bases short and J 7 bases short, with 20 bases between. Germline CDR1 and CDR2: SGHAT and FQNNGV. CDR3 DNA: TGTGCCCCCCCCGGGGAGGGGAAGAATGAAGCTTTCTTT. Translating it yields CAPPGEGKNEAFF.

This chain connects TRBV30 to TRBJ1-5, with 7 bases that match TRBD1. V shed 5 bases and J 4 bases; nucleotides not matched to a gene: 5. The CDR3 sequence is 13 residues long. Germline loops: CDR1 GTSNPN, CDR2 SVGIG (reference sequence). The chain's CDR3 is CAWAMTGNQPQHF. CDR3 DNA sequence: TGTGCCTGGGCAATGACAGGGAATCAGCCCCAGCATTTT.

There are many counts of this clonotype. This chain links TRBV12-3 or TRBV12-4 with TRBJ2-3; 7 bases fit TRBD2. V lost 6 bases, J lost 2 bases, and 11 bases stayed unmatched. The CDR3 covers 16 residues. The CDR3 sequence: CASRPRWAGDTDTQYF. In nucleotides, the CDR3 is TGTGCCAGCAGACCCCGTTGGGCGGGAGACACAGATACGCAGTATTTT.

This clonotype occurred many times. The CDR3 sequence is CASSPRGSGPQHF. In DNA, the CDR3 is TGTGCCAGCAGCCCCCGGGGGTCGGGTCCCCAGCATTTT. The chain uses TRBV3-1 and TRBJ1-5; TRBD1 is a possible D gene (5 bases). The CDR3 covers 13 residues. Per the germline V gene, CDR1 is LGHDT and CDR2 is YNNKEL (reference sequence). V lost 4 bases and J lost 10, with 14 bases in between.

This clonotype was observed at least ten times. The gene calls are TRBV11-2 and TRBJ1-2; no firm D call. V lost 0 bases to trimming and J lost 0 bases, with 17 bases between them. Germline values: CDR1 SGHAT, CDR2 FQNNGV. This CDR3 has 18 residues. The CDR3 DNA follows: TGTGCCAGCAGCTTAGATCCCTTCTTAGGACGGCCTAACTATGGCTACACCTTC. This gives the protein CASSLDPFLGRPNYGYTF. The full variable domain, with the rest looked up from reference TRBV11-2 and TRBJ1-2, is EAGVAQSPRYKIIEKRQSVAFWCNPISGHATLYWYQQILGQGPKLLIQFQNNGVVDDSQLPKDRFSAERLKGVDSTLKIQPAKLEDSAVYLCASSLDPFLGRPNYGYTFGSGTRLTVV.

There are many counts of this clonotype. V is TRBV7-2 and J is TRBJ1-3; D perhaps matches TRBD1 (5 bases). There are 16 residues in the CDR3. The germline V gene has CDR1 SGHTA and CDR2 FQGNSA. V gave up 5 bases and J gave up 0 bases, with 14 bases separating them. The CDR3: CASSLTVGGSGNTIYF. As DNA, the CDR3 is TGTGCCAGCAGCCTAACGGTGGGGGGCTCTGGAAACACCATATATTTT.

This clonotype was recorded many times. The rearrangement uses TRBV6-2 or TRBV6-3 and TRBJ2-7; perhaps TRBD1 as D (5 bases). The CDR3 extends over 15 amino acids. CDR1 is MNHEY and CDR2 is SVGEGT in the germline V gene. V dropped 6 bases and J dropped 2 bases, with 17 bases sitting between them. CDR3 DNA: TGTGCCAGCAGGAGGACAAGGCGGAAACCCTACGAGCAGTACTTC. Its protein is CASRRTRRKPYEQYF.

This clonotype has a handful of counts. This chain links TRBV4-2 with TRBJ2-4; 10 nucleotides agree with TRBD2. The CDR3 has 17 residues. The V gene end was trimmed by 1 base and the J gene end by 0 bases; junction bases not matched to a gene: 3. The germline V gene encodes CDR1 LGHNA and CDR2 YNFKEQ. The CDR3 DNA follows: TGTGCCAGCAGCCAAGGGCCTAGCGGGGGAGCCAAAAACATTCAGTACTTC. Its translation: CASSQGPSGGAKNIQYF.

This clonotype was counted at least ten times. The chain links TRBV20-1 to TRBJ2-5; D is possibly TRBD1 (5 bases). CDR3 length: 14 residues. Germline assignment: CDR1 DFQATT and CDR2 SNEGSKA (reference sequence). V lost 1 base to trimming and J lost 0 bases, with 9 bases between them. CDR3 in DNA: TGCAGTGCTAGAGCCTCAGGGTACCAAGAGACCCAGTACTTC. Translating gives CSARASGYQETQYF.

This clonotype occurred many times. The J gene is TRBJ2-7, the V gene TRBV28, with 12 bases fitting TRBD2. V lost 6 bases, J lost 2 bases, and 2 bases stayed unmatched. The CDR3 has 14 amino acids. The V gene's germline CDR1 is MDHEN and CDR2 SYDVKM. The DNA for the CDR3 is TGTGCCAGCAGACGACTAGCGGGGGCCTACGAGCAGTACGTC. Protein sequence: CASRRLAGAYEQYV.

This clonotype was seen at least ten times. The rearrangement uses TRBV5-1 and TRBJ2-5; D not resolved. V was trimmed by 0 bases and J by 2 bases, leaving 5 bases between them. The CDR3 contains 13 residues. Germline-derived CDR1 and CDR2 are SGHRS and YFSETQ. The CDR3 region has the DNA TGCGCCAGCAGCTTGGAAGGGCAAGAGACCCAGTACTTC. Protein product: CASSLEGQETQYF.

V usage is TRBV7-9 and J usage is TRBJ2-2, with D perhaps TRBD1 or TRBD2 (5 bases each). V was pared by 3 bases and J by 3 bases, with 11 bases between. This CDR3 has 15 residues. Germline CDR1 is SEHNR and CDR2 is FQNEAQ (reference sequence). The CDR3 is CASSFRGSDTGELFF. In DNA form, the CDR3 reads TGTGCCAGCAGCTTTCGGGGCTCGGACACCGGGGAGCTGTTTTTT.

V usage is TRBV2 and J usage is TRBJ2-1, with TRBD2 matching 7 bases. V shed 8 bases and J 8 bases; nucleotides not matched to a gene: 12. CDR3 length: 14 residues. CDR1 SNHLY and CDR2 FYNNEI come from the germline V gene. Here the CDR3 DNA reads TGTGCCAGCCCGCGGGGGACTACCGGGTATGAGCAGTTCTTC. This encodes CASPRGTTGYEQFF.

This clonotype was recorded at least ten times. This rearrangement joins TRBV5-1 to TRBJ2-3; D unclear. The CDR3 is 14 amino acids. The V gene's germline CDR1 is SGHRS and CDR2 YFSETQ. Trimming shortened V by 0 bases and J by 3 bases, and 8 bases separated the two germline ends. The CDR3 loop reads CASSLASKTDTQYF. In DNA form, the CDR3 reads TGCGCCAGCAGCTTGGCTTCGAAGACAGATACGCAGTATTTT.

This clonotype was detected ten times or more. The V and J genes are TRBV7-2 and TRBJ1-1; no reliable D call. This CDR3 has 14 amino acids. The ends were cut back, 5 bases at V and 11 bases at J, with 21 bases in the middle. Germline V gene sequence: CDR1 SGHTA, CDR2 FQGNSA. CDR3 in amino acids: CASSLVVRIERAFF. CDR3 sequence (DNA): TGTGCCAGCAGCCTGGTGGTGAGGATCGAGCGGGCTTTCTTT.

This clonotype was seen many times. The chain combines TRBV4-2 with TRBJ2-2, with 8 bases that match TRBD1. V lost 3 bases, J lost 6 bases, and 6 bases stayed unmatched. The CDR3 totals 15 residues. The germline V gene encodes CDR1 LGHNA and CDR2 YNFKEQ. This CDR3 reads CASSQETGEPGELFF. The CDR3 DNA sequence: TGTGCCAGCAGCCAGGAGACAGGGGAGCCCGGGGAGCTGTTTTTT.

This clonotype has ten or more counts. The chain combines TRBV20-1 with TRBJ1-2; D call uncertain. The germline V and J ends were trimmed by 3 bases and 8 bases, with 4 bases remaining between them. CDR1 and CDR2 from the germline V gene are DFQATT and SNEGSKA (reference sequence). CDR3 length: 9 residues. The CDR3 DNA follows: TGCAGTGCTAGTTTCGGCTACACCTTC. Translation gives CSASFGYTF.

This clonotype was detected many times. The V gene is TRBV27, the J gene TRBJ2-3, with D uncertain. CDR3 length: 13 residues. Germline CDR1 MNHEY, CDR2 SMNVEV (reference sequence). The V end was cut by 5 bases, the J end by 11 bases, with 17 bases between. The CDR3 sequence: CASSKTPNDRQYF. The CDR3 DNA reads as TGTGCCAGCAGTAAAACTCCCAACGATCGGCAGTATTTT.

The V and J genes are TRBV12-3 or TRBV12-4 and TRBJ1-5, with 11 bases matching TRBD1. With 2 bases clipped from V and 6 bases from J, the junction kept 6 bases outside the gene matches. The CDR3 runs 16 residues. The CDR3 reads CASSLPDRGLGQPQHF. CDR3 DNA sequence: TGTGCCAGCAGTTTACCGGACAGGGGGCTTGGTCAGCCCCAGCATTTT.

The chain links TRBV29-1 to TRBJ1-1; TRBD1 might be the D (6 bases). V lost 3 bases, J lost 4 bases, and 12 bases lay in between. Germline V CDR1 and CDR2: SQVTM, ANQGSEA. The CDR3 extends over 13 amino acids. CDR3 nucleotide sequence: TGCAGCGTTGAGAAACAGGGCGGCACTGAAGCTTTCTTT. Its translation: CSVEKQGGTEAFF.

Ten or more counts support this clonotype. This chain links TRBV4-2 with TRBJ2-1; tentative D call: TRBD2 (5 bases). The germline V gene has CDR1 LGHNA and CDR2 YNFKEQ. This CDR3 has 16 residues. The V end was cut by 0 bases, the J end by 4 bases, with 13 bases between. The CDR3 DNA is TGTGCCAGCAGCCAAGATGGGGAGACGGGGTACAATGAGCAGTTCTTC. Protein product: CASSQDGETGYNEQFF.

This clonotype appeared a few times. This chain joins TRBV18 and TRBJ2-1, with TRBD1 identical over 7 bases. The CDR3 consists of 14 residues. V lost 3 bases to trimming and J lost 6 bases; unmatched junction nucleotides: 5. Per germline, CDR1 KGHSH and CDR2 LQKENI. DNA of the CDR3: TGTGCCAGCTCACCCCTCGGGACAGTCAATGAGCAGTTCTTC. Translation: CASSPLGTVNEQFF. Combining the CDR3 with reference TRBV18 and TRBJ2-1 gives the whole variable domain NAGVMQNPRHLVRRRGQEARLRCSPMKGHSHVYWYRQLPEEGLKFMVYLQKENIIDESGMPKERFSAEFPKEGPSILRIQQVVRGDSAAYFCASSPLGTVNEQFFGPGTRLTVL.

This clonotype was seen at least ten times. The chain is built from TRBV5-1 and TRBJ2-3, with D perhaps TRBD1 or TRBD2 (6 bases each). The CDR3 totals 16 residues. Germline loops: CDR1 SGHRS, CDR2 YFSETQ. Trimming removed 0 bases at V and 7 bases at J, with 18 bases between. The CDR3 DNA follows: TGCGCCAGCAGCTTGGTTGTTGGGCGGGGACAAAATACGCAGTATTTT. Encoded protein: CASSLVVGRGQNTQYF.